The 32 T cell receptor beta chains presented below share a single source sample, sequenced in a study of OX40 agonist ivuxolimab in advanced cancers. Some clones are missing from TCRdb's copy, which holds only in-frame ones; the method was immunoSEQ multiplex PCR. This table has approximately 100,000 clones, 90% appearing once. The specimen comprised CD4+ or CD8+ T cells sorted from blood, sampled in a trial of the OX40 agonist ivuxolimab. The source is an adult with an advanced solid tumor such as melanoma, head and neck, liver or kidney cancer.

The CDR3 spells CASSQDNIGQGLFF. The CDR3 nucleotides are TGCGCCAGCAGCCAAGATAATATAGGACAGGGACTGTTCTTC. This chain uses TRBV4-3 with TRBJ2-1; 8 nucleotides line up with TRBD1. The J segment lost 15 bases and the V segment lost 0 bases, leaving 10 bases of the junction unmatched. The CDR3 totals 14 residues. Germline V gene sequence: CDR1 LGHNA, CDR2 YSLEER.

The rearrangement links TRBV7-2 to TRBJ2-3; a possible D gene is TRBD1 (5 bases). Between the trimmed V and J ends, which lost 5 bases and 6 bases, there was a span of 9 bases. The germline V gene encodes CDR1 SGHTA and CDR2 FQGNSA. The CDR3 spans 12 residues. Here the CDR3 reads CASSVKGDTQYF. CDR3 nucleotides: TGTGCCAGCAGCGTAAAGGGGGATACGCAGTATTTT.

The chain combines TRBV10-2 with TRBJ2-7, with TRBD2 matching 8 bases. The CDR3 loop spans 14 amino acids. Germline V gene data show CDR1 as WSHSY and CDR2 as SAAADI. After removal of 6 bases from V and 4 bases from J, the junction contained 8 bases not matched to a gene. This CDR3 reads CASRSSGTLYEQYF. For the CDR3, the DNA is TGCGCCAGCAGGAGTAGCGGGACACTTTACGAGCAGTACTTC.

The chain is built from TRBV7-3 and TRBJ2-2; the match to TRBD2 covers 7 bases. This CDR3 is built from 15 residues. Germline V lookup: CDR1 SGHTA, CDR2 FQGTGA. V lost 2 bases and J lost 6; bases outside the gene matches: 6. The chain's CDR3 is CASSLGGSGAGELFF. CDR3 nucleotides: TGTGCCAGCAGCTTAGGCGGGAGTGGAGCCGGGGAGCTGTTTTTT.

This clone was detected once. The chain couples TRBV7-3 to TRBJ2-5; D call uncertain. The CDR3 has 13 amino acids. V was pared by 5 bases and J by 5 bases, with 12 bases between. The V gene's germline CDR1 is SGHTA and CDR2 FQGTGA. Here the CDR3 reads CASSGNYGETQYF. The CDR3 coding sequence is TGTGCCAGCAGCGGCAACTACGGGGAGACCCAGTACTTC.

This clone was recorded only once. Here the CDR3 reads CASSLVSSYEQYF. Written as DNA, the CDR3 is TGTGCCAGCAGCTTAGTTTCCAGTTACGAGCAGTACTTC. The genes are TRBV11-2 and TRBJ2-7; D unclear. CDR1 is SGHAT, CDR2 FQNNGV, per germline. The ends were cut back, 1 base at V and 4 bases at J, with 8 bases in the middle. CDR3 length equals 13 residues.

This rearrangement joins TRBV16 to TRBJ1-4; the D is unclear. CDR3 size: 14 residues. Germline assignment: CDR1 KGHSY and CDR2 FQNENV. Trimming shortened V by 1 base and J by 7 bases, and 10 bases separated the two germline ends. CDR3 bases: TGTGCCAGCAGCCAATTGCCAACGAGTGAAAAACTGTTTTTT. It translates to CASSQLPTSEKLFF.

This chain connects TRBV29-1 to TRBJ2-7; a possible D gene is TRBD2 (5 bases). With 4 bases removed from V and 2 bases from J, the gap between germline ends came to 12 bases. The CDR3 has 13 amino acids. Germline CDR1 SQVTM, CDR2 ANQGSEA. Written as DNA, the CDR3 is TGCAGCGTTGCCTACCCGGGGACCTACGAGCAGTACTTC. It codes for CSVAYPGTYEQYF.

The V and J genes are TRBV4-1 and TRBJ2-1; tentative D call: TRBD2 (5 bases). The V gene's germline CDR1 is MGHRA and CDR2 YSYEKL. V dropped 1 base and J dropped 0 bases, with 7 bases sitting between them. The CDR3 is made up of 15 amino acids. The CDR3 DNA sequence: TGCGCCAGCAGCCAAGCACTAGTCTCCTACAATGAGCAGTTCTTC. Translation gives CASSQALVSYNEQFF.

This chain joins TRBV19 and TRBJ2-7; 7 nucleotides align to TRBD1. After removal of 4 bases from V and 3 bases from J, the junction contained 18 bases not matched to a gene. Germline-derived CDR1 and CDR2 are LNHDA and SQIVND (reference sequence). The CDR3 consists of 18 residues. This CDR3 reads CASSNRGIRGRTNYEQYF. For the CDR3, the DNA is TGTGCCAGTAGTAACCGTGGTATTAGGGGGCGAACAAACTACGAGCAGTACTTC. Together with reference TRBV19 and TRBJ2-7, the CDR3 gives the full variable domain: DGGITQSPKYLFRKEGQNVTLSCEQNLNHDAMYWYRQDPGQGLRLIYYSQIVNDFQKGDIAEGYSVSREKKESFPLTVTSAQKNPTAFYLCASSNRGIRGRTNYEQYFGPGTRLTVT.

CDR3 nucleotides: TGTGCCAGCTCACAGCAGGTTGCTGGAAACACCATATATTTT. This sequence encodes CASSQQVAGNTIYF. V is TRBV18 and J is TRBJ1-3, with D unclear. Germline CDR1 and CDR2: KGHSH and LQKENI. This CDR3 has 14 residues. V lost 4 bases and J lost 2, with 9 bases in between.

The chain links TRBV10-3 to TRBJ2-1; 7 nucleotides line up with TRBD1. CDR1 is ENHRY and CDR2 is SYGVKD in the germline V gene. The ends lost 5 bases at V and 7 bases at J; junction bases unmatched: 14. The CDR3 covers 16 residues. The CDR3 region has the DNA TGTGCCATCAGTCCCAACAAGGGACAGAGGGGGAATGAGCAGTTCTTC. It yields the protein CAISPNKGQRGNEQFF.

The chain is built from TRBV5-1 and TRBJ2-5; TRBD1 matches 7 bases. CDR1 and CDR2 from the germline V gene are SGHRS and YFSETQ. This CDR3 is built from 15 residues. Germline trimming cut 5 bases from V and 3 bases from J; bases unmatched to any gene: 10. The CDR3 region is CASRSRDRPEETQYF. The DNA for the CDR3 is TGCGCCAGCAGGTCTCGGGACAGACCCGAAGAGACCCAGTACTTC. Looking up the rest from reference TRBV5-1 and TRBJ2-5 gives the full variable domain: KAGVTQTPRYLIKTRGQQVTLSCSPISGHRSVSWYQQTPGQGLQFLFEYFSETQRNKGNFPGRFSGRQFSNSRSEMNVSTLELGDSALYLCASRSRDRPEETQYFGPGTRLLVL.

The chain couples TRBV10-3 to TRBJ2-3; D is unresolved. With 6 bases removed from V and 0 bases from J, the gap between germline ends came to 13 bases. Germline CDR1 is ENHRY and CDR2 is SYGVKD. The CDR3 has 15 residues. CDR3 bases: TGTGCCATCAGCCGCGGCCAACCTAGCACAGATACGCAGTATTTT. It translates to CAISRGQPSTDTQYF.

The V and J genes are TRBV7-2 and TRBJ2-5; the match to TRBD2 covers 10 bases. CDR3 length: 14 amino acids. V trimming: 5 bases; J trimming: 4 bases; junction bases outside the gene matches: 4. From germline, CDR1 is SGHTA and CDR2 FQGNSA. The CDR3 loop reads CASSRTSGPETQYF. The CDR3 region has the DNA TGTGCCAGCAGCCGGACTAGCGGCCCAGAGACCCAGTACTTC.

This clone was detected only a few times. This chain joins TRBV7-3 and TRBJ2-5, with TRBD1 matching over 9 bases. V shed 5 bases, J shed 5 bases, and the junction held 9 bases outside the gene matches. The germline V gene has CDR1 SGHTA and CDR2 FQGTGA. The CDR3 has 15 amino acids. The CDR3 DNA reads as TGTGCCAGCAGCCCGACCGGGACAGGGCGGGAGACCCAGTACTTC. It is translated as CASSPTGTGRETQYF.

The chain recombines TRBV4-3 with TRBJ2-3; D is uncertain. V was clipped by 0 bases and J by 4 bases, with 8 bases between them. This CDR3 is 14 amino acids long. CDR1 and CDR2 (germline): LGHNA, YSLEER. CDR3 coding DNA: TGCGCCAGCAGCCAAGACAAGCGCGCAGATACGCAGTATTTT. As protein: CASSQDKRADTQYF.

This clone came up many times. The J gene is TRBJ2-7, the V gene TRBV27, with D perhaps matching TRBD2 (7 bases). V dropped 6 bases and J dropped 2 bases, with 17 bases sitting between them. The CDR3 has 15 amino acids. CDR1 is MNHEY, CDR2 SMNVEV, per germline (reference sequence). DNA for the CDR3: TGTGCCAGCAGCCCAAGGGGGGAGGGCCCCTACGAGCAGTACTTC. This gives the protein CASSPRGEGPYEQYF.

The CDR3 protein is CASSQSPYGYTF. Written as DNA, the CDR3 is TGTGCCAGCAGTCAATCCCCCTATGGCTACACCTTC. This chain links TRBV28 with TRBJ1-2; no firm D call. Trimming left V 5 bases short and J 4 bases short, with 8 bases between. This CDR3 spans 12 amino acids. Germline V lookup: CDR1 MDHEN, CDR2 SYDVKM.

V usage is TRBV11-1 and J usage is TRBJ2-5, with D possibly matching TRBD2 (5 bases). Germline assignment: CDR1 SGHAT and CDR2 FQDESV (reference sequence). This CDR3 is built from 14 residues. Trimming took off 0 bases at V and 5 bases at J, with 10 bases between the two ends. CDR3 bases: TGTGCCAGCAGCTTAGCGGGAGTAATGGAGACCCAGTACTTC. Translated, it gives CASSLAGVMETQYF.

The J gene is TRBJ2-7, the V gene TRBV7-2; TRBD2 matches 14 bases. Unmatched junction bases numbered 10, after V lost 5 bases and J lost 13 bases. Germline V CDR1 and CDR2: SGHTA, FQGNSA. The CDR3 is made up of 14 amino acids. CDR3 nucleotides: TGTGCCAGCAGCCCCGGGACTAGCGGGAGTTATCTCTACTTC. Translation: CASSPGTSGSYLYF.

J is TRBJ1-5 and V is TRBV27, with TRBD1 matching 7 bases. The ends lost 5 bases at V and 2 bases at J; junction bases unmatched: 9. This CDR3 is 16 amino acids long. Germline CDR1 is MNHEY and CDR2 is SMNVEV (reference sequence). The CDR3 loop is CASSPRGTVGNQPQHF. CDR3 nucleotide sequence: TGTGCCAGCAGTCCCCGGGGGACAGTCGGCAATCAGCCCCAGCATTTT.

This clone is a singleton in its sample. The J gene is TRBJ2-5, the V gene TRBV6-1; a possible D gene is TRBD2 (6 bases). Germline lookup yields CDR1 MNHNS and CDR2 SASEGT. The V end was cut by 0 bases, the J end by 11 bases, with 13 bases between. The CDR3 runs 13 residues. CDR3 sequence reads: CASSEAGGREQYF. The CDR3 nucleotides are TGTGCCAGCAGTGAAGCGGGAGGCAGGGAGCAGTACTTC.

The CDR3 DNA sequence: TGTGCCAGCAGCCTTGCCCGGGACAGGGGGCAGTTCTTC. Its translation: CASSLARDRGQFF. V gene TRBV7-2 combines with J gene TRBJ2-1; 10 positions agree with TRBD1. Germline V lookup: CDR1 SGHTA, CDR2 FQGNSA. This CDR3 contains 13 residues. V lost 5 bases and J lost 12; bases outside the gene matches: 7. Using reference TRBV7-2 and TRBJ2-1 for the parts outside the CDR3, the full variable domain is GAGVSQSPSNKVTEKGKDVELRCDPISGHTALYWYRQSLGQGLEFLIYFQGNSAPDKSGLPSDRFSAERTGGSVSTLTIQRTQQEDSAVYLCASSLARDRGQFFGPGTRLTVL.

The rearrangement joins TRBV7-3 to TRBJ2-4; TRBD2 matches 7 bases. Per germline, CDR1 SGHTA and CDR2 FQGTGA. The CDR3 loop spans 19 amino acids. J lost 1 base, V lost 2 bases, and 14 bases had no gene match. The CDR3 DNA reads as TGTGCCAGCAGCTTATCGGGAGGAGGGTTGTGGGACGCCAAAAACATTCAGTACTTC. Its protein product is CASSLSGGGLWDAKNIQYF.

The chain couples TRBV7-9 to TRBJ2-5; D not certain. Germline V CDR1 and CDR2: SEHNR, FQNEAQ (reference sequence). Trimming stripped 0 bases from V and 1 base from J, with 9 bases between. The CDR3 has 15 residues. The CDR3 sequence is CASSLAFGFQETQYF. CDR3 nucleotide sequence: TGTGCCAGCAGCTTAGCGTTCGGGTTCCAAGAGACCCAGTACTTC.

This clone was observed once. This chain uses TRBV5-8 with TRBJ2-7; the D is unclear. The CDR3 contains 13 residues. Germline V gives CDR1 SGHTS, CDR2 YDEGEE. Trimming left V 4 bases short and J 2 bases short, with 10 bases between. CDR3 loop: CASSPWGTYEQYF. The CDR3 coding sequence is TGTGCCAGCAGCCCGTGGGGAACCTACGAGCAGTACTTC.

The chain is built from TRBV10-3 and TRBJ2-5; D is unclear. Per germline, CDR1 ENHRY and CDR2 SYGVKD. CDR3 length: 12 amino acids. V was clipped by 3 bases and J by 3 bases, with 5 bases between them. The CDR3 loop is CAISDAEETQYF. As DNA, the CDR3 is TGTGCCATCAGTGACGCAGAAGAGACCCAGTACTTC.

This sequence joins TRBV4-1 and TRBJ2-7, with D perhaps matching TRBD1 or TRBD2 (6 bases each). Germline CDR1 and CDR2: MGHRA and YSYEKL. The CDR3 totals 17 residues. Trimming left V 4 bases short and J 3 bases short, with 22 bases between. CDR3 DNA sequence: TGCGCCAGCAGCCGCCTCCCAGGAGGGGGGTCGATCTACGAGCAGTACTTC. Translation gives CASSRLPGGGSIYEQYF.

Here the CDR3 reads CASSFFGVMETQYF. Written as DNA, the CDR3 is TGTGCCAGCAGCTTTTTTGGTGTGATGGAGACCCAGTACTTC. The chain recombines TRBV7-2 with TRBJ2-5, with D hard to call. This CDR3 is built from 14 residues. The V gene's germline CDR1 is SGHTA and CDR2 FQGNSA. Trimming took 3 bases from V and 5 from J, leaving 13 bases between them.

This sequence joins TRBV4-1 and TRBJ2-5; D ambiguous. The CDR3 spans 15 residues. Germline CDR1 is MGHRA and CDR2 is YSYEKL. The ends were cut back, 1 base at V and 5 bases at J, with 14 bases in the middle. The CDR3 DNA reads TGCGCCAGCAGCCAAGTGACGGTTTCTTATGAGACCCAGTACTTC. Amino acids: CASSQVTVSYETQYF.

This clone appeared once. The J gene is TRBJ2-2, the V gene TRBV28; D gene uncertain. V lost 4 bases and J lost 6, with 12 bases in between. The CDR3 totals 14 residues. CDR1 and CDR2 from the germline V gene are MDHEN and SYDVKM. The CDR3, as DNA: TGTGCCAGCAGTTCCCGTGGACGGCCCGGGGAGCTGTTTTTT. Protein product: CASSSRGRPGELFF.